This entry concerns a single T cell receptor (beta chain). The assay was immunoSEQ multiplex PCR, and TCRdb's table has in-frame clones only and misses some. In the table there are 80,000 to 95,000 clones, 91% of which are singletons. V was pared by 3 bases and J by 1 base, with 7 bases between. The CDR3 spans 13 residues. Germline lookup yields CDR1 SGHNT and CDR2 YENEEA. These data are taken from a study of OX40 agonist ivuxolimab in advanced cancers. Specimen: CD4+ or CD8+ T cells sorted from blood, collected in a trial of the OX40 agonist ivuxolimab. This clonotype was sampled from an adult with an advanced solid tumor such as melanoma, head and neck, liver or kidney cancer. The rearrangement uses TRBV11-3 and TRBJ2-7; tentative D call: TRBD1 (5 bases). CDR3 sequence: CASSFYRSYEQYF. In nucleotides, the CDR3 is TGTGCCAGCAGCTTTTACAGGTCCTACGAGCAGTACTTC.